Shown below are 6 T cell receptor beta chains from a single sample sequenced in a study of T-cell reconstitution after alpha-beta-depleted transplantation in children (dated by TCRdb to 2016 to 2018). The receptor library was made with PCR. The listed sequencing device is Illumina HiSeq 2500. TCR library preparation used molecular barcoding, with unique molecular identifiers applied to normalize quantification of the TCRbeta repertoire. TCRdb handled the public reads itself, with Q25 trimming in fastp and clone calling in MiXCR, and kept productive beta chains. Every CDR3 protein is listed once, alongside the most common genes and DNA of its rows. This sample lists a few hundred thousand distinct CDR3 sequences; over 9.5% were detected once. The top ten clonotypes cover around 5% of the sample. Material: PBMCs from the stem cell graft donor, obtained from the stem cell graft. These receptors were taken from a human donor who donated a stem cell graft to a child with SCID.

This clonotype appeared many times. Here the CDR3 DNA reads TGTGCCAGCAGCTTGGGGGTCAGCGGAGACTCCTACAATGAGCAGTTCTTC. This sequence encodes CASSLGVSGDSYNEQFF. The chain has TRBV5-6 and TRBJ2-1; D might be TRBD2 (5 bases). From germline, CDR1 is SGHDT and CDR2 YYEEEE. This CDR3 contains 17 residues. V was trimmed by 0 bases and J by 0 bases, leaving 13 bases between them.

This clonotype was seen repeatedly, ten times or more. J is TRBJ1-3 and V is TRBV6-5, with D possibly being TRBD1 (6 bases). CDR1 MNHEY and CDR2 SVGAGI come from the germline V gene. V shed 2 bases and J shed 4 bases, with 12 bases lying between them. CDR3 size: 15 residues. The CDR3 protein is CASSYLADSGNTIYF. The CDR3 DNA is TGTGCCAGCAGTTACCTCGCGGACAGCGGAAACACCATATATTTT.

This clonotype was observed at least ten times. V gene TRBV20-1 combines with J gene TRBJ2-5; D is possibly TRBD2 (6 bases). This CDR3 spans 14 amino acids. V was clipped by 3 bases and J by 1 base, with 12 bases between them. The germline gives CDR1 DFQATT, CDR2 SNEGSKA (reference sequence). As DNA, the CDR3 is TGCAGTGCTAGTAGGGCTAGCGTCCAAGAGACCCAGTACTTC. Its translation: CSASRASVQETQYF.

For this clonotype: This could be a read error, since a much larger clone is one nucleotide away. This chain links TRBV3-1 with TRBJ2-5, with no clear D. CDR3 length: 13 amino acids. Looked up from germline, CDR1 is LGHDT and CDR2 is YNNKEL (reference sequence). CDR3 nucleotides: TGTGCCAGCAGCCGCTCAAACGAAGAGACCCAGCACTTC. Encoded protein: CASSRSNEETQHF.

This clonotype was recorded at least ten times. The V gene is TRBV6-5, the J gene TRBJ2-5; D gene uncertain. The CDR3 has 13 residues. V was cut by 4 bases and J by 7 bases, with 13 bases left in between. Germline CDR1 and CDR2: MNHEY and SVGAGI. The CDR3 DNA is TGTGCCAGCAGTTCGGTGGCAGGTGGGACCCAGTACTTC. It codes for CASSSVAGGTQYF.

This clonotype was detected many times. The V and J genes are TRBV7-2 and TRBJ2-7; 7 bases map to TRBD2. The CDR3 runs 16 residues. From germline, CDR1 is SGHTA and CDR2 FQGNSA. V trimming: 1 base; J trimming: 3 bases; junction bases outside the gene matches: 9. CDR3 residues: CASSLDWVGLDYEQYF. The CDR3 bases are TGTGCCAGCAGCTTAGACTGGGTCGGACTAGACTACGAGCAGTACTTC.